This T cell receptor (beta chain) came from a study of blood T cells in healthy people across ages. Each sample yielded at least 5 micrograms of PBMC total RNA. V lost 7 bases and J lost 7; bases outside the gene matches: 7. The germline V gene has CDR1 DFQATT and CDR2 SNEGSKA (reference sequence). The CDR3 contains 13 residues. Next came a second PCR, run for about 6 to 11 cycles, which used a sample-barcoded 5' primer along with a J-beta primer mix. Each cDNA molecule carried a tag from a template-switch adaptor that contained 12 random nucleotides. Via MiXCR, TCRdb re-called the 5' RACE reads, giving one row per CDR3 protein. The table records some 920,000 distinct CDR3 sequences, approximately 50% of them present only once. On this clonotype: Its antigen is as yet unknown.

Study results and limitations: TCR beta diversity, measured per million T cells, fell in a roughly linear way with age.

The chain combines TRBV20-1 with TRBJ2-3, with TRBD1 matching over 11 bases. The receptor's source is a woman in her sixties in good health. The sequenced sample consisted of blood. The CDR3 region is CSVTDRGRNTQYF. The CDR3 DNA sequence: TGCAGTGTTACGGACAGGGGGCGAAATACGCAGTATTTT.